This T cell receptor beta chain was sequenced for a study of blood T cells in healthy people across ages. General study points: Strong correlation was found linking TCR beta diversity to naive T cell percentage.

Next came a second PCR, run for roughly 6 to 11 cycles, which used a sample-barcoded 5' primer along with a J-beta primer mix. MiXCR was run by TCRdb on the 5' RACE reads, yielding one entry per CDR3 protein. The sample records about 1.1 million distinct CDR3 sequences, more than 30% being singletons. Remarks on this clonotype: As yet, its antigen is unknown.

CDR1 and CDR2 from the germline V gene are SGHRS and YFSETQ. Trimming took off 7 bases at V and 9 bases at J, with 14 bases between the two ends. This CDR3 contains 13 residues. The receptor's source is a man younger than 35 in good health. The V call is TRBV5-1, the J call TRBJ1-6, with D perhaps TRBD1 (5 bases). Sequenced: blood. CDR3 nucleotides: TGCGCCAGCTCTGGAAGGGGAAGTTCACCCCTCCACTTT. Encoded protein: CASSGRGSSPLHF.